This TCR beta chain was obtained from a study of identical twins' blood T cells. V was trimmed by 4 bases and J by 4 bases, leaving 17 bases between them. Germline loops: CDR1 KGHSH, CDR2 LQKENI. The CDR3 has 16 residues. Authors' processing steps: Each library had roughly 2.2 to 4 million CDR3 reads and about 85,000 to nearly 550,000 clonotypes. TCRdb re-called the 5' RACE reads with MiXCR, one entry per CDR3 protein. What appears here as the V and J calls and clone size reflects TCRdb's work, not the paper's. The table includes roughly 340,000 distinct CDR3 sequences, around 30% detected once. The rearrangement links TRBV18 to TRBJ1-5; no clear D. The sample comprised PBMCs. The sequence was obtained from a woman aged 18-55 years in good health. CDR3 in amino acids: CASSLTVRELNQPQHF. Written as DNA, the CDR3 is TGTGCCAGCTCACTAACGGTCCGGGAACTAAATCAGCCCCAGCATTTT. The full variable domain, completed using reference TRBV18 and TRBJ1-5, is NAGVMQNPRHLVRRRGQEARLRCSPMKGHSHVYWYRQLPEEGLKFMVYLQKENIIDESGMPKERFSAEFPKEGPSILRIQQVVRGDSAAYFCASSLTVRELNQPQHFGDGTRLSIL.